This TCR beta chain was profiled in a study of T cells in Graves' hyperthyroidism and ophthalmopathy. General study findings and limits: A model using 13 V-J features told ophthalmopathy apart from stable hyperthyroidism.

What was amplified from RNA transcripts were TCR beta CDR3 regions. During a first-round RT-PCR of the TCR CDR3, the HTBI primer set was used. One entry per CDR3 protein results from TCRdb running MiXCR on the multiplex PCR reads. The sample includes a few hundred thousand distinct CDR3 sequences, approximately 21% of them seen just once. Patients affected by ophthalmopathy presented a Clinical Activity Score of at least 3, a NOSPECS grade of at least 4, and disease duration below 3 months. The study excluded patients with uncontrolled infection, other autoimmune disease, pregnancy or lactation. Comments on this clonotype: Its antigen remains unknown.

The length of the CDR3 is 13 residues. The ends lost 8 bases at V and 3 bases at J; junction bases unmatched: 0. The receptor was isolated from a man aged 30 to 45 with Graves' ophthalmopathy. V is TRBV12-3 or TRBV12-4 and J is TRBJ2-1; TRBD2 matches at 11 bases. The specimen sequenced was blood. The CDR3 DNA follows: TGTGCCAGCGGGACTAGCGGCTACAATGAGCAGTTCTTC. It yields the protein CASGTSGYNEQFF.